These 30 T cell receptor beta chains share one sample of origin, sequenced in a study of control samples from healthy donors and cancer patients. The protocol was immunoSEQ multiplex PCR, while the TCRdb copy is restricted to in-frame clones and leaves out a portion. The table has under 150,000 clones, roughly 92% seen once. The material sequenced was blood. All receptors come from a man younger than 45 in good health.

The V gene is TRBV5-1, the J gene TRBJ2-7; unclear D gene. V lost 0 bases and J lost 3, with 7 bases in between. This CDR3 contains 13 residues. Per the germline V gene, CDR1 is SGHRS and CDR2 is YFSETQ. The CDR3, as DNA: TGCGCCAGCAGCTTGGAGGGCAGCTACGAGCAGTACTTC. Protein sequence: CASSLEGSYEQYF.

The chain carries TRBV25-1 and TRBJ2-2; 10 bases map to TRBD1. This CDR3 is 18 amino acids long. V was clipped by 3 bases and J by 0 bases; unmatched bases: 7. Germline V gene sequence: CDR1 MGHDK, CDR2 SYGVNS. CDR3 region: CASSETGGAKSNTGELFF. The CDR3 nucleotides read TGTGCCAGCAGTGAGACAGGGGGCGCAAAATCGAACACCGGGGAGCTGTTTTTT.

This clone has only one observation. The CDR3 region is CAISLNQGPNTEAFF. The CDR3 DNA reads as TGTGCCATCAGCCTTAACCAGGGGCCTAACACTGAAGCTTTCTTT. The rearrangement joins TRBV10-3 to TRBJ1-1, with D perhaps matching TRBD1 (6 bases). Per the germline V gene, CDR1 is ENHRY and CDR2 is SYGVKD. The V end was cut by 6 bases, the J end by 2 bases, with 16 bases between. The CDR3 sequence is 15 residues long.

CDR3 DNA sequence: TGTGCCACCAGCAGAGGGACTATTCTAGCCAAAAACATTCAGTACTTC. Amino acid sequence: CATSRGTILAKNIQYF. The rearrangement links TRBV15 to TRBJ2-4, with D possibly being TRBD2 (6 bases). Germline CDR1 and CDR2: LNHNV and YYDKDF (reference sequence). This CDR3 has 16 amino acids. V lost 1 base, J lost 0 bases, and 10 bases lay in between.

The rearrangement uses TRBV2 and TRBJ2-7, with unresolved D. Germline V gives CDR1 SNHLY, CDR2 FYNNEI. The CDR3 length is 10 residues. Trimming left V 8 bases short and J 2 bases short, with 4 bases between. This CDR3 reads CASGPYEQYF. CDR3 sequence (DNA): TGTGCCAGCGGGCCCTACGAGCAGTACTTC.

CDR3 sequence (DNA): TGTGCCAGCAGTTACCCGGGGAGCTCCTACAATGAGCAGTTCTTC. It codes for CASSYPGSSYNEQFF. V is TRBV6-6 and J is TRBJ2-1, with D perhaps TRBD2 (5 bases). The V end lost 2 bases, the J end lost 0 bases, and 8 bases lay between the germline ends. The CDR3 length is 15 residues. The germline V gene has CDR1 MNHNY and CDR2 SVGAGI (reference sequence).

CDR3 residues: CAINADQRTGRRGYTF. Here the CDR3 DNA reads TGTGCCATCAATGCCGACCAGAGAACAGGGCGGCGAGGCTACACCTTC. The chain has TRBV10-3 and TRBJ1-2, with a tentative D call TRBD1 (6 bases). CDR3 size: 16 residues. CDR1 and CDR2 from the germline V gene are ENHRY and SYGVKD. V was pared by 7 bases and J by 8 bases, with 26 bases between.

The chain has TRBV9 and TRBJ1-6; D uncertain. The CDR3 contains 14 residues. Between the trimmed V and J ends, which lost 3 bases and 10 bases, there was a span of 14 bases. CDR1 and CDR2 (germline): SGDLS, YYNGEE. CDR3 DNA: TGTGCCAGCAGCGCCGGTTTTGTTCGATCACCCCTCCACTTT. The encoded protein is CASSAGFVRSPLHF.

The chain's CDR3 is CASSRTSGSMRTDTQYF. For the CDR3, the DNA is TGTGCCAGTAGTCGGACTAGCGGGAGTATGAGGACAGATACGCAGTATTTT. The chain links TRBV19 to TRBJ2-3; 13 positions agree with TRBD2. The CDR3 extends over 17 amino acids. The trim removed 5 bases at V and 3 bases at J, leaving 8 bases unmatched. Germline-derived CDR1 and CDR2 are LNHDA and SQIVND (reference sequence).

This chain joins TRBV5-6 and TRBJ2-7, with D possibly called TRBD1 or TRBD2 (5 bases each). The ends were cut back, 4 bases at V and 3 bases at J, with 23 bases in the middle. Germline assignment: CDR1 SGHDT and CDR2 YYEEEE. The CDR3 is 17 amino acids. CDR3 amino acids: CASSQKILTGPNYEQYF. The DNA for the CDR3 is TGTGCCAGCAGCCAAAAAATCCTGACGGGGCCCAACTACGAGCAGTACTTC.

The count of this clone is one. The chain carries TRBV19 and TRBJ1-2; D may be TRBD1 (5 bases). V lost 0 bases to trimming and J lost 8 bases, with 13 bases between them. CDR1 is LNHDA and CDR2 is SQIVND in the germline V gene (reference sequence). The CDR3 is 14 residues long. The CDR3 nucleotides read TGTGCCAGTAGTATAGAGGGACTGCAGGCCGGCTACACCTTC. Its protein is CASSIEGLQAGYTF.

This sequence joins TRBV6-5 and TRBJ1-4, with 8 bases lining up with TRBD1. The CDR3 runs to 16 residues. Trimming took 4 bases from V and 4 from J; bases not matched to a gene: 8. Germline V gives CDR1 MNHEY, CDR2 SVGAGI. CDR3 DNA: TGTGCCAGCAGTTTATACACAGGGGGGAGTAATGAAAAACTGTTTTTT. It is translated as CASSLYTGGSNEKLFF.

The rearrangement uses TRBV5-1 and TRBJ2-1; 15 positions match TRBD2. Losses at the gene ends were 4 bases for V and 7 bases for J; bases not matched to a gene: 3. CDR1 is SGHRS and CDR2 is YFSETQ in the germline V gene. This CDR3 contains 15 residues. In DNA, the CDR3 is TGCGCCAGCAGCCCCGGGACTAGCGGGAGGAATGAGCAGTTCTTC. As protein: CASSPGTSGRNEQFF.

V usage is TRBV5-5 and J usage is TRBJ1-5; D not resolved. With 2 bases removed from V and 1 base from J, the gap between germline ends came to 7 bases. Germline V gene sequence: CDR1 SGHKS, CDR2 YYEKEE (reference sequence). CDR3 length: 14 residues. For the CDR3, the DNA is TGTGCCAGCAGCTTCTTTGACAGCAATCAGCCCCAGCATTTT. It translates to CASSFFDSNQPQHF. The whole variable domain, filled in from reference TRBV5-5 and TRBJ1-5, reads DAGVTQSPTHLIKTRGQQVTLRCSPISGHKSVSWYQQVLGQGPQFIFQYYEKEERGRGNFPDRFSARQFPNYSSELNVNALLLGDSALYLCASSFFDSNQPQHFGDGTRLSIL.

This sequence joins TRBV7-9 and TRBJ2-2; D remains ambiguous. The CDR3 consists of 14 residues. Germline V gives CDR1 SEHNR, CDR2 FQNEAQ (reference sequence). The V end was cut by 3 bases, the J end by 0 bases, with 5 bases between. CDR3 amino acids: CASSFGANTGELFF. As DNA, the CDR3 is TGTGCCAGCAGCTTTGGGGCGAACACCGGGGAGCTGTTTTTT.

The chain uses TRBV5-3 and TRBJ2-5; 8 bases are shared with TRBD1. TRBV5-3 is an open reading frame whose function is uncertain. J was trimmed by 3 bases and V by 10 bases; bases with no gene match: 14. The CDR3 runs 15 residues. The CDR3 spells CAELGPGQGKETQYF. DNA of the CDR3: TGTGCCGAGTTGGGTCCAGGACAGGGAAAAGAGACCCAGTACTTC.

This chain connects TRBV11-3 to TRBJ2-1; D call uncertain. CDR1 and CDR2 (germline): SGHNT, YENEEA. The CDR3 sequence is 14 residues long. Trimming cost V 8 bases and J 2 bases, with 13 bases left between them. In DNA form, the CDR3 reads TGTGCCAGCGCCTTTGGGCCGGCCTACAATGAGCAGTTCTTC. This codes for CASAFGPAYNEQFF.

V is TRBV6-5 and J is TRBJ2-5, with 13 bases matching TRBD2. J was trimmed by 5 bases and V by 6 bases; bases with no gene match: 6. Looked up from germline, CDR1 is MNHEY and CDR2 is SVGAGI. The CDR3 length is 15 residues. This CDR3 is CASRLLAGGPETQYF. DNA of the CDR3: TGTGCCAGCAGGTTACTAGCGGGAGGGCCGGAGACCCAGTACTTC.

This clone has only a few counts. The chain has TRBV29-1 and TRBJ2-7; D not resolved. Germline CDR1 SQVTM, CDR2 ANQGSEA. V lost 1 base, J lost 7 bases, and 8 bases lay in between. CDR3 size: 11 residues. The CDR3 DNA follows: TGCAGCGTTGAAGTCCAATGGGAGCAGTACTTC. This sequence encodes CSVEVQWEQYF.

This clone has only a few counts. The chain uses TRBV10-2 and TRBJ1-4; the D gene is possibly TRBD1 (6 bases). The CDR3 is made up of 13 amino acids. Trimming took off 2 bases at V and 6 bases at J, with 7 bases between the two ends. Germline-derived CDR1 and CDR2 are WSHSY and SAAADI. CDR3 loop: CASSETGYEKLFF. The CDR3 DNA sequence: TGCGCCAGCAGTGAGACAGGGTATGAAAAACTGTTTTTT.

The chain recombines TRBV9 with TRBJ1-6; a possible D gene is TRBD1 (5 bases). The CDR3 consists of 14 residues. With 4 bases removed from V and 7 bases from J, the gap between germline ends came to 12 bases. Germline CDR1 reads SGDLS; CDR2 reads YYNGEE. The CDR3 region is CASSPQGSNSPLHF. Here the CDR3 DNA reads TGTGCCAGCAGCCCCCAGGGATCAAATTCACCCCTCCACTTT.

This clone is a singleton in its sample. V and J are TRBV5-1 and TRBJ2-1; the D gene is possibly TRBD1 (8 bases). Germline loops: CDR1 SGHRS, CDR2 YFSETQ. The CDR3 totals 15 residues. V was clipped by 7 bases and J by 2 bases, with 16 bases between them. This CDR3 is CASASQGGAYNEQFF. The CDR3 coding sequence is TGCGCCAGCGCCTCACAGGGGGGGGCCTACAATGAGCAGTTCTTC.

The chain recombines TRBV28 with TRBJ2-2; 8 bases align to TRBD2. The CDR3 consists of 15 residues. J gave up 5 bases and V 7 bases, and 9 bases lay outside the gene matches. CDR1 is MDHEN and CDR2 is SYDVKM in the germline V gene. CDR3 in amino acids: CASNPGGSQTGELFF. CDR3 bases: TGTGCCAGCAACCCGGGAGGGAGTCAGACCGGGGAGCTGTTTTTT.

The chain employs TRBV27 and TRBJ2-1; D uncertain. Per the germline V gene, CDR1 is MNHEY and CDR2 is SMNVEV (reference sequence). The germline V and J ends were trimmed by 6 bases and 5 bases, with 14 bases remaining between them. CDR3 size: 14 residues. The CDR3, as DNA: TGTGCCAGCAGCTTCAGGCTACAAAACAATGAGCAGTTCTTC. This codes for CASSFRLQNNEQFF.

V gene TRBV28 combines with J gene TRBJ1-2, with a tentative D call TRBD1 (6 bases). The V gene lost 2 bases and the J gene lost 2 bases, with 9 bases spanning the gap. In germline, CDR1 is MDHEN, CDR2 SYDVKM. The CDR3 runs to 14 residues. CDR3 sequence: CASSLGQGNYGYTF. The CDR3, as DNA: TGTGCCAGCAGTTTAGGGCAGGGGAACTATGGCTACACCTTC.

The DNA of the CDR3 is TGTGCCAGCAGCCAAAGGGAGGGGACTAGCGGTTACGAGCAGTACTTC. The encoded protein is CASSQREGTSGYEQYF. The chain couples TRBV4-2 to TRBJ2-7, with 11 bases matching TRBD2. The CDR3 spans 16 residues. V lost 2 bases and J lost 4; bases outside the gene matches: 7. Germline CDR1 reads LGHNA; CDR2 reads YNFKEQ.

This chain links TRBV5-6 with TRBJ2-7, with no clear D. Germline V gives CDR1 SGHDT, CDR2 YYEEEE. V was trimmed by 0 bases and J by 3 bases, leaving 1 base between them. The CDR3 length is 11 residues. This CDR3 is CASSLDYEQYF. Written as DNA, the CDR3 is TGTGCCAGCAGCTTGGACTACGAGCAGTACTTC. The whole variable domain, remainder taken from reference TRBV5-6 and TRBJ2-7, is DAGVTQSPTHLIKTRGQQVTLRCSPKSGHDTVSWYQQALGQGPQFIFQYYEEEERQRGNFPDRFSGHQFPNYSSELNVNALLLGDSALYLCASSLDYEQYFGPGTRLTVT.

CDR3 amino acids: CASSRRTGEQYF. CDR3 sequence (DNA): TGTGCCAGCAGCCGACGGACAGGCGAGCAGTACTTC. The genes are TRBV28 and TRBJ2-7; 7 bases agree with TRBD1. The trim removed 6 bases at V and 6 bases at J, leaving 5 bases unmatched. The CDR3 is made up of 12 amino acids. The V gene's germline CDR1 is MDHEN and CDR2 SYDVKM.

This chain uses TRBV11-2 with TRBJ2-5; D may match TRBD1 or TRBD2 (6 bases each). This CDR3 has 15 amino acids. Germline V CDR1 and CDR2: SGHAT, FQNNGV. Trimming shortened V by 3 bases and J by 5 bases, and 16 bases separated the two germline ends. The CDR3 nucleotides read TGTGCCAGCAGCTTGGGTCATAGAGGGGGGGAGACCCAGTACTTC. Amino acids: CASSLGHRGGETQYF.

The chain has TRBV24-1 and TRBJ2-2; D assignment may be TRBD1 or TRBD2 (5 bases each). Trimming left V 5 bases short and J 5 bases short, with 17 bases between. The CDR3 loop spans 16 amino acids. Germline loops: CDR1 KGHDR, CDR2 SFDVKD. CDR3 in DNA: TGTGCCACCAGTGTCTCTCGGGGCGAGTGGACCGGGGAGCTGTTTTTT. Protein: CATSVSRGEWTGELFF.